The 18 T cell receptor beta chains below come from one sample, sequenced in a study of Ad26.COV2.S vaccination and SARS-CoV-2 variants. Here immunoSEQ multiplex PCR was the method, and the copy in TCRdb shows in-frame clones only, minus some. The sample consists of 400,000 to 500,000 clones, 70% to 90% of them appearing once. Noted treatment: about 20 received Ad26.COV2.S at low or high dose, single or two shots; about five received placebo; per-sample allocation not given. Following the first vaccine or placebo injection, samples were taken on day 63. The specimen was peripheral blood, collected in a trial of Ad26.COV2.S vaccine versus placebo. The source is a person aged 18 to 59 who received the Ad26.COV2.S COVID-19 vaccine or a placebo.

V gene TRBV4-1 combines with J gene TRBJ2-7, with TRBD2 identical over 10 bases. Trimming removed 1 base from V and 3 bases from J; junction bases left unmatched: 6. Germline V gives CDR1 MGHRA, CDR2 YSYEKL. The CDR3 has 16 residues. The CDR3, as DNA: TGCGCCAGCAGCCAAGTTACTAGCGGGGTGGACTACGAGCAGTACTTC. It encodes CASSQVTSGVDYEQYF.

The V call is TRBV9, the J call TRBJ2-3, with D possibly being TRBD1 or TRBD2 (5 bases each). Trimming stripped 1 base from V and 5 bases from J, with 14 bases between. The CDR3 length is 15 residues. Germline assignment: CDR1 SGDLS and CDR2 YYNGEE. CDR3 loop: CASSVMGVQGDTQYF. DNA for the CDR3: TGTGCCAGCAGCGTAATGGGGGTCCAAGGAGATACGCAGTATTTT.

In DNA, the CDR3 is TGTGCCAGCAGTTTTTACAGGGAGGCTGGCTACACCTTC. It is translated as CASSFYREAGYTF. The gene calls are TRBV12-3 or TRBV12-4 and TRBJ1-2; weak D call: TRBD1 (6 bases). Trimming took 3 bases from V and 7 from J, leaving 12 bases between them. This CDR3 comprises 13 residues.

This clone has just a few counts. The chain joins TRBV13 to TRBJ2-7, with no clear D. CDR1 PRHDT and CDR2 FYEKMQ come from the germline V gene (reference sequence). The V end lost 0 bases, the J end lost 0 bases, and 9 bases lay between the germline ends. This CDR3 has 15 residues. The CDR3 DNA reads TGTGCCAGCAGCTTAGGGGTGTTAAACTCCTACGAGCAGTACTTC. Its protein product is CASSLGVLNSYEQYF.

This clone came up once. This rearrangement joins TRBV7-9 to TRBJ1-1; D is undetermined. Germline CDR1 SEHNR, CDR2 FQNEAQ (reference sequence). V shed 5 bases and J shed 4 bases, with 11 bases lying between them. This CDR3 comprises 13 residues. CDR3 residues: CASSIGPFTEAFF. Here the CDR3 DNA reads TGTGCCAGCAGCATAGGCCCTTTCACTGAAGCTTTCTTT.

The chain joins TRBV7-2 to TRBJ2-3; a possible D gene is TRBD2 (6 bases). The CDR3 covers 15 residues. Germline lookup yields CDR1 SGHTA and CDR2 FQGNSA. V lost 2 bases, J lost 2 bases, and 11 bases lay in between. CDR3 sequence: CASSLPRGVTDTQYF. CDR3 DNA sequence: TGTGCCAGCAGCTTACCCCGCGGGGTCACAGATACGCAGTATTTT.

The CDR3 region has the DNA TGTGCCACCAAGACAGATACTAGCAATCAGCCCCAGCATTTT. Protein product: CATKTDTSNQPQHF. This sequence joins TRBV19 and TRBJ1-5; possible D gene TRBD1, 5 bases. The germline V and J ends were trimmed by 10 bases and 0 bases, with 13 bases remaining between them. The CDR3 totals 14 residues. CDR1 LNHDA and CDR2 SQIVND come from the germline V gene (reference sequence).

This chain uses TRBV19 with TRBJ1-5; maybe TRBD1 (6 bases). The CDR3 is made up of 16 amino acids. Germline loops: CDR1 LNHDA, CDR2 SQIVND (reference sequence). V was pared by 3 bases and J by 0 bases, with 12 bases between. DNA for the CDR3: TGTGCCAGTAGTATCACCCAGGGGTATAGCAATCAGCCCCAGCATTTT. Translating it yields CASSITQGYSNQPQHF.

This chain joins TRBV12-3 or TRBV12-4 and TRBJ2-7; D gene uncertain. The CDR3 has 12 residues. The ends were cut back, 8 bases at V and 2 bases at J, with 10 bases in the middle. CDR3: CASRLVAYEQYF. As DNA, the CDR3 is TGTGCCAGCCGGCTAGTAGCCTACGAGCAGTACTTC.

This clone was recorded once. The genes are TRBV24-1 and TRBJ2-3; tentatively, D is TRBD2 (6 bases). This CDR3 region has 15 residues. Germline CDR1 KGHDR, CDR2 SFDVKD. The V and J ends lost 5 bases and 0 bases respectively, with 11 bases between them. The CDR3 sequence is CATSASEGSTDTQYF. CDR3 nucleotide sequence: TGTGCCACCAGTGCCTCGGAGGGGAGCACAGATACGCAGTATTTT.

The V gene is TRBV5-6, the J gene TRBJ1-4; D ambiguous. Trimming cost V 1 base and J 4 bases, with 5 bases left between them. The germline CDR1 and CDR2 sequences are SGHDT and YYEEEE. This CDR3 is built from 13 residues. For the CDR3, the DNA is TGTGCCAGCAGCTTGCATAGTAATGAAAAACTGTTTTTT. Protein: CASSLHSNEKLFF.

This chain joins TRBV15 and TRBJ2-2; 8 nucleotides line up with TRBD1. Germline lookup yields CDR1 LNHNV and CDR2 YYDKDF (reference sequence). V lost 1 base and J lost 6; bases outside the gene matches: 7. The CDR3 is 16 residues long. This CDR3 reads CATSRAVGQVPGELFF. CDR3 coding DNA: TGTGCCACCAGCAGAGCGGTGGGACAGGTTCCCGGGGAGCTGTTTTTT. The variable domain in full, completed from reference TRBV15 and TRBJ2-2, reads DAMVIQNPRYQVTQFGKPVTLSCSQTLNHNVMYWYQQKSSQAPKLLFHYYDKDFNNEADTPDNFQSRRPNTSFCFLDIRSPGLGDTAMYLCATSRAVGQVPGELFFGEGSRLTVL.

The gene calls are TRBV2 and TRBJ1-6, with D perhaps TRBD1 (6 bases). CDR3 length: 14 residues. Looked up from germline, CDR1 is SNHLY and CDR2 is FYNNEI. Trimming took off 6 bases at V and 9 bases at J, with 15 bases between the two ends. For the CDR3, the DNA is TGTGCCAGCAGCCCCAGGGGTGAGCTTTCACCCCTCCACTTT. Amino acid sequence: CASSPRGELSPLHF. Using reference TRBV2 and TRBJ1-6 for the parts outside the CDR3, the full variable domain is EPEVTQTPSHQVTQMGQEVILRCVPISNHLYFYWYRQILGQKVEFLVSFYNNEISEKSEIFDDQFSVERPDGSNFTLKIRSTKLEDSAMYFCASSPRGELSPLHFGNGTRLTVT.

The chain employs TRBV10-3 and TRBJ2-2; D ambiguous. The CDR3 spans 12 residues. Trimming cost V 10 bases and J 4 bases, with 10 bases left between them. Germline V gene data show CDR1 as ENHRY and CDR2 as SYGVKD. CDR3 in DNA: TGTGCCACCTCGGCCCCCACCGGGGAGCTGTTTTTT. This gives the protein CATSAPTGELFF.

J is TRBJ1-2 and V is TRBV5-1, with a possible D match to TRBD1 (5 bases). CDR3 length: 14 amino acids. The ends were cut back, 2 bases at V and 3 bases at J, with 11 bases in the middle. Germline V lookup: CDR1 SGHRS, CDR2 YFSETQ. CDR3 protein: CASSLRGEDYGYTF. CDR3 nucleotide sequence: TGCGCCAGCAGCTTAAGGGGAGAGGACTATGGCTACACCTTC.

The chain recombines TRBV7-3 with TRBJ2-7, with D unresolved. CDR1 and CDR2 (germline): SGHTA, FQGTGA. The CDR3 covers 15 residues. V lost 5 bases, J lost 3 bases, and 17 bases lay in between. The CDR3 here is CASSPGPSALYEQYF. In nucleotides, the CDR3 is TGTGCCAGCAGCCCTGGGCCGTCAGCACTCTACGAGCAGTACTTC.

The rearrangement links TRBV7-9 to TRBJ1-1; 7 bases fit TRBD1. The CDR3 has 12 amino acids. Germline CDR1 is SEHNR and CDR2 is FQNEAQ (reference sequence). J was trimmed by 7 bases and V by 3 bases; bases with no gene match: 2. The CDR3 DNA follows: TGTGCCAGCAGCTTGGGGACAGTTGAAGCTTTCTTT. The encoded protein is CASSLGTVEAFF.

The rearrangement links TRBV19 to TRBJ2-7, with 7 bases aligning to TRBD1. Germline values: CDR1 LNHDA, CDR2 SQIVND (reference sequence). V gave up 8 bases and J gave up 4 bases; unmatched junction bases: 20. CDR3 size: 17 residues. The DNA of the CDR3 is TGTGCCAGTGACAGGGCCAAAGCTGGGATTCATGGGTACGAGCAGTACTTC. Translated, it gives CASDRAKAGIHGYEQYF.